Listed below are T cell receptor beta chains from one sample, sequenced in a study of cytomegalovirus exposure and HLA in healthy donors. The method was immunoSEQ multiplex PCR; TCRdb's version includes in-frame clones alone and lacks a portion of them. The sample contains around 230,000 clones, around 84% of which appear only once. The material sequenced was PBMCs. The receptors originated from a girl aged 2 to 10 in good health and CMV-seronegative. Each CDR3 is given with its conserved first and last residue. Each record gives: V gene, clone size, D gene, J gene, CDR3 DNA, CDR3 protein. The D gene is left open where the match is weak. Clone sizes are given selectively: once, few, many, or a class where the clone is expanded.

V: TRBV7-2
size: NA
D: NA
J: TRBJ2-1
DNA: TGTGCCAGCAGCTTAGGCGGTCGAAATGAGCAGTTCTTC
CDR3: CASSLGGRNEQFF

V: TRBV10-1
size: NA
D: NA
J: TRBJ2-7
DNA: TGCGCCAGCAGTGAGTCGAGGGGGAAGAACGAGCAGTACTTC
CDR3: CASSESRGKNEQYF

V: TRBV29-1
size: NA
D: TRBD1
J: TRBJ2-7
DNA: TGCAGCACCCGGACAGGGAACCGGAACGAGCAGTACTTC
CDR3: CSTRTGNRNEQYF

V: TRBV5-6
size: few
D: NA
J: TRBJ2-1
DNA: TGTGCCAGCACCTGGGTGGCGGGGAACTACAATGAGCAGTTCTTC
CDR3: CASTWVAGNYNEQFF

V: TRBV5-1
size: NA
D: TRBD2
J: TRBJ2-1
DNA: TGCGCCAGCAGCTTGGGCCGAGCGGGGGGGTACAATGAGCAGTTCTTC
CDR3: CASSLGRAGGYNEQFF

V: TRBV5-4
size: NA
D: NA
J: TRBJ2-3
DNA: TGTGCCAGCAGCTTGCAGGGCGCAGATACGCAGTATTTT
CDR3: CASSLQGADTQYF

V: TRBV30
size: NA
D: NA
J: TRBJ2-2
DNA: TGTGCCTGGAGTCTACTCCCCGGGGGGGAGCTGTTTTTT
CDR3: CAWSLLPGGELFF

V: TRBV2
size: NA
D: NA
J: TRBJ2-7
DNA: TGTGCCAGCACCGGACTACCATCCTACGAGCAGTACTTC
CDR3: CASTGLPSYEQYF

V: TRBV18
size: NA
D: TRBD1
J: TRBJ1-3
DNA: TGTGCCAGCTCACCACCGACAGGGACGTTCGGAAACACCATATATTTT
CDR3: CASSPPTGTFGNTIYF

V: TRBV30
size: NA
D: TRBD1
J: TRBJ2-7
DNA: TGTGCCTGGAATAGAGGTTTGACAGGGGGGGGCTACGAGCAGTACTTC
CDR3: CAWNRGLTGGGYEQYF

V: TRBV5-1
size: NA
D: TRBD1
J: TRBJ2-7
DNA: TGCGCCAGCAGAGGTCGAGCAGCGGGACAGGGACTCTACGAGCAGTACTTC
CDR3: CASRGRAAGQGLYEQYF

V: TRBV10-3
size: NA
D: TRBD2
J: TRBJ2-1
DNA: TGTGCCATCAGTGACCCCTCAGCCCGAAGACTAGCGGGAGATGAGCAGTTCTTC
CDR3: CAISDPSARRLAGDEQFF

V: TRBV7-9
size: NA
D: TRBD1
J: TRBJ1-2
DNA: TGTGCCAGCAGCTTGCCATTGACAGGGTATGGCTACACCTTC
CDR3: CASSLPLTGYGYTF

V: TRBV9
size: once
D: TRBD2
J: TRBJ2-5
DNA: TGTGCCAGCAGCGTAGCTCCTAGCGGGGGAGAGACCCAGTACTTC
CDR3: CASSVAPSGGETQYF

V: TRBV7-3
size: NA
D: TRBD2
J: TRBJ2-6
DNA: TGTGCCAGCAGCCCATTAGCGGGGCCCGAATCTGGGGCCAACGTCCTGACTTTC
CDR3: CASSPLAGPESGANVLTF

V: TRBV6-5
size: NA
D: TRBD1
J: TRBJ2-7
DNA: TGTGCCAGCAGTTACGGACAGGTCCTAAGGGGCTACGAGCAGTACTTC
CDR3: CASSYGQVLRGYEQYF

V: TRBV18
size: NA
D: TRBD1
J: TRBJ2-3
DNA: TGTGCCAGCTCACCGGCTGAACAGGGGAGAGGGGGTACGCAGTATTTT
CDR3: CASSPAEQGRGGTQYF

V: TRBV27
size: once
D: NA
J: TRBJ1-1
DNA: TGTGCCAGCATCTCCCCGGGGGGAAATACTGAAGCTTTCTTT
CDR3: CASISPGGNTEAFF

V: TRBV10-3
size: NA
D: NA
J: TRBJ1-2
DNA: TGTGCCATCAGTGGTGACAGCTATGGCTACACCTTC
CDR3: CAISGDSYGYTF

V: TRBV7-9
size: NA
D: TRBD1
J: TRBJ1-2
DNA: TGTGCCAGCAGCTGGGGACAGGGGGCAGGAGGCTACACCTTC
CDR3: CASSWGQGAGGYTF

V: TRBV4-2
size: NA
D: TRBD1
J: TRBJ2-3
DNA: TGTGCCAGCAGCCGAACCGGACAGGGAGGCACAGATACGCAGTATTTT
CDR3: CASSRTGQGGTDTQYF

V: TRBV6-1
size: NA
D: NA
J: TRBJ1-5
DNA: TGTGCCAGCGGGCTATCGGGGGGCTCCGATCAGCCCCAGCATTTT
CDR3: CASGLSGGSDQPQHF

V: TRBV12-5
size: NA
D: TRBD2
J: TRBJ2-1
DNA: TGTGCTAGTGGTTCGGCTCGGACTAGCGGGGGGGTAGCCAATGAGCAGTTCTTC
CDR3: CASGSARTSGGVANEQFF

V: TRBV12-2
size: NA
D: NA
J: TRBJ1-1
DNA: TGTGCAAGTCGCCCTGTGGACATCTACACTGAAGCTTTCTTT
CDR3: CASRPVDIYTEAFF

V: TRBV6-1
size: NA
D: TRBD2
J: TRBJ2-7
DNA: TGTGCCAGCACCGCACTAGCGCCCTACGAGCAGTACTTC
CDR3: CASTALAPYEQYF

V: TRBV14
size: NA
D: TRBD2
J: TRBJ2-7
DNA: TGTGCCAGCAGCCAAGGGGGGGGGAGGGCCTACGAGCAGTACTTC
CDR3: CASSQGGGRAYEQYF

V: TRBV27
size: NA
D: TRBD2
J: TRBJ2-7
DNA: TGTGCCAGCAGACCCACTAGCGGTTACGAGCAGTACTTC
CDR3: CASRPTSGYEQYF

V: TRBV7-9
size: NA
D: TRBD2
J: TRBJ2-3
DNA: TGTTCCAGCAGCTTATCTAGCGGGGGGGGATACACAGATACGCAGTATTTT
CDR3: CSSSLSSGGGYTDTQYF

V: TRBV4-1
size: few
D: TRBD2
J: TRBJ2-2
DNA: TGCGCCAGCAGCCTTAGGACTAGCGGCTCCGGGGAGCTGTTTTTT
CDR3: CASSLRTSGSGELFF

V: TRBV15
size: NA
D: TRBD1
J: TRBJ2-3
DNA: TGTGCCACCAGCAGGACGGACAGGGGGCCAGATACGCAGTATTTT
CDR3: CATSRTDRGPDTQYF

V: TRBV13
size: NA
D: NA
J: TRBJ2-3
DNA: TGTGCCAGCAGCCAAACACTGGGGGGGCGATCCACAGATACGCAGTATTTT
CDR3: CASSQTLGGRSTDTQYF

V: TRBV6-1
size: NA
D: NA
J: TRBJ2-3
DNA: TGTGCCAGCAGTCAAGACTACCCCACAGATACGCAGTATTTT
CDR3: CASSQDYPTDTQYF

V: TRBV2
size: NA
D: NA
J: TRBJ2-6
DNA: TGTGCCAGCAGTGGACAGCTCTCTGGGGCCAACGTCCTGACTTTC
CDR3: CASSGQLSGANVLTF

V: TRBV6-1
size: few
D: TRBD1
J: TRBJ1-1
DNA: TGTGCCAGCAGCCAACAGGGGGCGTTGAACACTGAAGCTTTCTTT
CDR3: CASSQQGALNTEAFF

V: TRBV5-6
size: few
D: TRBD2
J: TRBJ2-5
DNA: TGTGCCAGCAGCCGGATCGTAGCGGGGGCGGGCCAAGAGACCCAGTACTTC
CDR3: CASSRIVAGAGQETQYF

V: TRBV6-5
size: NA
D: TRBD1
J: TRBJ2-2
DNA: TGTGCCAGCAGGCAGGGGGCATCGACCGGGGAGCTGTTTTTT
CDR3: CASRQGASTGELFF

V: TRBV7-9
size: NA
D: TRBD1
J: TRBJ1-1
DNA: TGTGCCAGCAGCCTGAAGACAGGGGGTTACACTGAAGCTTTCTTT
CDR3: CASSLKTGGYTEAFF

V: TRBV2
size: NA
D: NA
J: TRBJ2-7
DNA: TGTGCCACCCAGGGGATTTCCTACGAGCAGTACTTC
CDR3: CATQGISYEQYF

V: TRBV7-3
size: NA
D: TRBD2
J: TRBJ2-7
DNA: TGTGCCAGCAGCAGGAGCGGGGGAGCTACCTACGAGCAGTACTTC
CDR3: CASSRSGGATYEQYF

V: TRBV4-1
size: NA
D: TRBD2
J: TRBJ2-5
DNA: TGCGCCAGCAGCCAAGTAGCGGGGGGGCTTCAAGAGACCCAGTACTTC
CDR3: CASSQVAGGLQETQYF

V: TRBV7-9
size: NA
D: NA
J: TRBJ2-4
DNA: TGTGCCAGCAGCCCCACAGGTCTAGCCAAAAACATTCAGTACTTC
CDR3: CASSPTGLAKNIQYF

V: TRBV5-1
size: NA
D: NA
J: TRBJ2-7
DNA: TGCGCCAGCAGCCTAGGACTTTTCTACGAGCAGTACTTC
CDR3: CASSLGLFYEQYF

V: TRBV30
size: NA
D: TRBD2
J: TRBJ2-5
DNA: TGTGCCTGGAGTGTCCCGAAGACTAGCGTCGGGGAGACCCAGTACTTC
CDR3: CAWSVPKTSVGETQYF

V: TRBV10-3
size: NA
D: TRBD1
J: TRBJ1-2
DNA: TGTGCCATTTCGGGACAGACGGGGGATAACTATGGCTACACCTTC
CDR3: CAISGQTGDNYGYTF

V: TRBV2
size: NA
D: TRBD2
J: TRBJ2-7
DNA: TGTGCCAGCAGTGAAGAAGTCCGGACTAGTAGTATCCACGAGCAGTACTTC
CDR3: CASSEEVRTSSIHEQYF

V: TRBV9
size: NA
D: TRBD1
J: TRBJ2-5
DNA: TGTGCCAGCAGCGCTCATATAACAGGGGGCCGAGAGACCCAGTACTTC
CDR3: CASSAHITGGRETQYF

V: TRBV7-9
size: NA
D: NA
J: TRBJ2-7
DNA: TGTGCCAGCAGCTTAGTAGGCGGACTCACCTACGAGCAGTACTTC
CDR3: CASSLVGGLTYEQYF

V: TRBV14
size: NA
D: NA
J: TRBJ2-1
DNA: TGTGCCAGCAGCCCCCCGGGGTCCTACAATGAGCAGTTCTTC
CDR3: CASSPPGSYNEQFF

V: TRBV5-4
size: NA
D: TRBD2
J: TRBJ2-1
DNA: TGTGCCAGCAGCCCGCGGGGGAGCTCCTACAATGAGCAGTTCTTC
CDR3: CASSPRGSSYNEQFF

V: TRBV21-1
size: NA
D: NA
J: TRBJ1-5
DNA: TGTGCCAGCAGCCCCCCGAGGCGAAGCAATCAGCCCCAGCATTTT
CDR3: CASSPPRRSNQPQHF

V: TRBV16
size: NA
D: NA
J: TRBJ1-1
DNA: TGTGCCAGCAGCCAATTGGCCCGGGGTGAAGCTTTCTTT
CDR3: CASSQLARGEAFF